These 28 T cell receptor beta chains came from one sample sequenced in a study of blood T cell repertoires in COVID-19. TCRdb's table, derived via immunoSEQ multiplex PCR, lists solely in-frame clones and lacks some. The table lists about 280,000 clones, roughly 85% of them singletons, with over 8.5% in the top ten. The sequencing sample was made of peripheral blood. The receptors were gathered from a woman aged 45 to 65 who had recovered from COVID-19.

The genes are TRBV12-3 or TRBV12-4 and TRBJ1-2; 8 bases line up with TRBD1. There are 13 residues in the CDR3. J lost 6 bases, V lost 6 bases, and 6 bases had no gene match. The CDR3 spells CASRAGGGNGYTF. The CDR3 DNA is TGTGCCAGCAGGGCAGGGGGCGGTAATGGCTACACCTTC.

This clone showed up just once. The chain combines TRBV9 with TRBJ2-3; 15 bases match TRBD2. Losses at the gene ends were 4 bases for V and 6 bases for J; bases not matched to a gene: 9. The CDR3 is made up of 17 amino acids. Per the germline V gene, CDR1 is SGDLS and CDR2 is YYNGEE. The chain's CDR3 is CASSPWTSGGAYDTQYF. Here the CDR3 DNA reads TGTGCCAGCAGCCCGTGGACTAGCGGGGGGGCGTACGATACGCAGTATTTT.

The chain is built from TRBV27 and TRBJ2-4, with 7 positions matching TRBD2. Germline V gene lookup returns CDR1 MNHEY and CDR2 SMNVEV (reference sequence). CDR3 size: 13 residues. V shed 6 bases, J shed 6 bases, and the junction held 5 bases outside the gene matches. CDR3 region: CASRSPGGNIQYF. The CDR3 nucleotides read TGTGCCAGCAGGAGCCCGGGGGGAAACATTCAGTACTTC.

The V call is TRBV6-5, the J call TRBJ2-1; D is ambiguous. V was shortened by 7 bases and J by 7 bases, with 17 bases between the two germline ends. The germline CDR1 and CDR2 sequences are MNHEY and SVGAGI. The CDR3 is 14 residues long. The CDR3 sequence: CASTGVFLENEQFF. The CDR3 region has the DNA TGTGCCAGCACGGGTGTCTTCTTGGAAAATGAGCAGTTCTTC.

CDR3 in DNA: TGTGCCAGCAGCTTGGGGGCGCTTCACTCCTACGAGCAGTACTTC. Its protein is CASSLGALHSYEQYF. V usage is TRBV3-1 (or the pseudogene TRBV3-2) and J usage is TRBJ2-7; TRBD1 is a possible D gene (6 bases). The CDR3 loop spans 15 amino acids. The germline V gene has CDR1 LGHDT and CDR2 YNNKEL (reference sequence). V lost 5 bases and J 0 bases, leaving 14 bases between the germline ends.

The chain uses TRBV14 and TRBJ2-5; D is possibly TRBD1 (6 bases). Germline values: CDR1 SGHDN, CDR2 FVKESK. V lost 3 bases to trimming and J lost 10 bases, with 15 bases between them. This CDR3 spans 13 amino acids. CDR3 amino acids: CASSQRDRTGQYF. Written as DNA, the CDR3 is TGTGCCAGCAGCCAGCGCGACAGGACGGGCCAGTACTTC.

This sequence joins TRBV5-6 and TRBJ2-7, with D tentatively TRBD2 (6 bases). CDR1 SGHDT and CDR2 YYEEEE come from the germline V gene. This CDR3 region has 14 residues. V lost 4 bases to trimming and J lost 2 bases, with 13 bases between them. The CDR3 is CASSPGTLPYEQYF. CDR3 in DNA: TGTGCCAGCAGCCCCGGGACTCTCCCCTACGAGCAGTACTTC.

V is TRBV3-1 (or the pseudogene TRBV3-2) and J is TRBJ2-7; weak D call: TRBD2 (5 bases). CDR3 length: 13 amino acids. The ends were cut back, 0 bases at V and 6 bases at J, with 9 bases in the middle. Germline CDR1 reads LGHDT; CDR2 reads YNNKEL (reference sequence). CDR3 loop: CASSQEARGEQYF. CDR3 bases: TGTGCCAGCAGCCAAGAGGCCCGGGGCGAGCAGTACTTC.

J is TRBJ1-2 and V is TRBV5-6, with TRBD1 matching 8 bases. After removal of 4 bases from V and 4 bases from J, the junction contained 9 bases not matched to a gene. There are 15 residues in the CDR3. From germline, CDR1 is SGHDT and CDR2 YYEEEE. The CDR3 is CASSIRDRFPYGYTF. The CDR3 bases are TGTGCCAGCAGCATCCGGGACAGGTTTCCCTATGGCTACACCTTC.

This clone was detected a few times. J is TRBJ2-2 and V is TRBV19; TRBD2 aligns across 12 bases. With V trimmed by 4 bases and J by 3 bases, 6 bases remained unmatched. The germline CDR1 and CDR2 sequences are LNHDA and SQIVND (reference sequence). The CDR3 has 17 amino acids. CDR3 nucleotides: TGTGCCAGTAGTAAGACTAGCGGGAGATATTACACCGGGGAGCTGTTTTTT. It encodes CASSKTSGRYYTGELFF.

The gene calls are TRBV30 and TRBJ2-2; perhaps TRBD2 as D (7 bases). Germline V gene lookup returns CDR1 GTSNPN and CDR2 SVGIG (reference sequence). The CDR3 sequence is 14 residues long. The V and J ends lost 0 bases and 6 bases respectively, with 11 bases between them. The CDR3 sequence is CAWSVWGGSGELFF. CDR3 DNA: TGTGCCTGGAGTGTGTGGGGGGGCTCCGGGGAGCTGTTTTTT.

This clone showed up just a few times. The V and J genes are TRBV30 and TRBJ2-3, with 10 bases identical to TRBD2. This CDR3 spans 17 amino acids. The ends lost 3 bases at V and 0 bases at J; junction bases unmatched: 9. The germline V gene has CDR1 GTSNPN and CDR2 SVGIG (reference sequence). The CDR3 nucleotides are TGTGCCTGGAGCTCCGCTAGCGGGGGAACTAGCACAGATACGCAGTATTTT. It encodes CAWSSASGGTSTDTQYF.

In regard to this clone: In the same sample, other DNA sequences code for this CDR3. The CDR3 loop is CASSLRGNTIYF. The CDR3 coding sequence is TGTGCCAGCAGTTTGAGGGGAAACACCATATATTTT. The chain is built from TRBV28 and TRBJ1-3; D remains unclear. Germline assignment: CDR1 MDHEN and CDR2 SYDVKM. This CDR3 has 12 amino acids. The V end was cut by 3 bases, the J end by 4 bases, with 4 bases between.

The chain is built from TRBV28 and TRBJ1-2; D is perhaps TRBD1 (5 bases). The CDR3 spans 15 residues. Trimming took 2 bases from V and 4 from J, leaving 14 bases between them. The germline V gene has CDR1 MDHEN and CDR2 SYDVKM. The CDR3 DNA reads as TGTGCCAGCAGTTTAGGTGACAGACTTACCTATGGCTACACCTTC. Its protein product is CASSLGDRLTYGYTF.

This clone appeared a few times. The rearrangement links TRBV27 to TRBJ2-7; 7 nucleotides match TRBD1. CDR1 is MNHEY and CDR2 is SMNVEV in the germline V gene (reference sequence). The CDR3 consists of 14 residues. The junction had 12 bases not matched to a gene; V was cut back by 6 bases and J by 7 bases. CDR3 DNA: TGTGCCAGCAGGAGAGCAGGGGGTTTTCGAGAGCAGTACTTC. Amino acids: CASRRAGGFREQYF.

This chain links TRBV5-4 with TRBJ2-2, with D tentatively TRBD1 (5 bases). Trimming cost V 0 bases and J 2 bases, with 11 bases left between them. The CDR3 is 16 amino acids. The germline CDR1 and CDR2 sequences are SGHNT and YYREEE (reference sequence). In nucleotides, the CDR3 is TGTGCCAGCAGCTTGGGTGCAGGGCATAACACCGGGGAGCTGTTTTTT. It specifies CASSLGAGHNTGELFF.

This clone was counted a few times. The chain combines TRBV4-3 with TRBJ1-4; D gene ambiguous. V shed 1 base and J shed 6 bases, with 18 bases lying between them. Per germline, CDR1 LGHNA and CDR2 YSLEER. The length of the CDR3 is 17 residues. The CDR3 region is CASSQGSQLPPDEKLFF. CDR3 bases: TGCGCCAGCAGCCAAGGGAGCCAGCTCCCGCCAGATGAAAAACTGTTTTTT.

The V and J genes are TRBV11-2 and TRBJ2-6; the D gene is possibly TRBD2 (7 bases). The V and J ends lost 5 bases and 10 bases respectively, with 18 bases between them. CDR3 length: 15 amino acids. Germline CDR1 and CDR2: SGHAT and FQNNGV. The CDR3 DNA is TGTGCCAGCAGCCCCTGGGGGGGCAAGGGAAACGTCCTGACTTTC. Translated, it gives CASSPWGGKGNVLTF. The entire variable domain, with the rest obtained from reference TRBV11-2 and TRBJ2-6, is as follows: EAGVAQSPRYKIIEKRQSVAFWCNPISGHATLYWYQQILGQGPKLLIQFQNNGVVDDSQLPKDRFSAERLKGVDSTLKIQPAKLEDSAVYLCASSPWGGKGNVLTFGAGSRLTVL.

This rearrangement joins TRBV6-5 to TRBJ1-2; 10 bases are shared with TRBD1. Germline values: CDR1 MNHEY, CDR2 SVGAGI. The junction had 4 bases not matched to a gene; V was cut back by 3 bases and J by 6 bases. The CDR3 consists of 14 residues. The CDR3 sequence: CASSYDRGPDGYTF. The CDR3 region has the DNA TGTGCCAGCAGTTATGACAGGGGGCCTGATGGCTACACCTTC.

The V gene is TRBV28, the J gene TRBJ2-7; D is unresolved. V lost 5 bases and J lost 3, with 23 bases in between. The germline V gene encodes CDR1 MDHEN and CDR2 SYDVKM. The CDR3 is 17 amino acids. The CDR3 spells CASSRYPFGDSNYEQYF. DNA of the CDR3: TGTGCCAGCAGTCGGTACCCCTTCGGTGACTCCAACTACGAGCAGTACTTC.

The rearrangement joins TRBV4-3 to TRBJ2-1, with 10 bases matching TRBD2. V lost 1 base and J lost 1; bases outside the gene matches: 16. Germline CDR1 and CDR2: LGHNA and YSLEER. This CDR3 spans 21 amino acids. CDR3 sequence: CASSQVLTGLATFGSYNEQFF. CDR3 coding DNA: TGCGCCAGCAGCCAAGTCCTTACGGGACTAGCGACCTTCGGTTCCTACAATGAGCAGTTCTTC.

The chain combines TRBV5-8 with TRBJ2-3; 8 positions agree with TRBD1. CDR3 length: 17 amino acids. V lost 0 bases to trimming and J lost 3 bases; unmatched junction nucleotides: 9. Germline V CDR1 and CDR2: SGHTS, YDEGEE. The CDR3 DNA is TGTGCCAGCAGCTTGGGGTCAGGGGGCGCCGTGACAGATACGCAGTATTTT. It codes for CASSLGSGGAVTDTQYF.

The chain joins TRBV27 to TRBJ2-2; the D is unclear. Germline loops: CDR1 MNHEY, CDR2 SMNVEV (reference sequence). This CDR3 is 14 amino acids long. The V and J ends lost 0 bases and 7 bases respectively, with 9 bases between them. CDR3 region: CASSLSTFSGELFF. CDR3 nucleotides: TGTGCCAGCAGTTTATCCACATTCAGCGGGGAGCTGTTTTTT.

The V call is TRBV7-2, the J call TRBJ1-2; 8 nucleotides line up with TRBD1. Germline V lookup: CDR1 SGHTA, CDR2 FQGNSA. With V trimmed by 5 bases and J by 4 bases, 18 bases remained unmatched. This CDR3 region has 18 residues. The CDR3 DNA sequence: TGTGCCAGCAGCCCTACAGGGGGACTCGGGGGATATACCTATGGCTACACCTTC. This codes for CASSPTGGLGGYTYGYTF.

V and J are TRBV19 and TRBJ1-2; 7 nucleotides align to TRBD1. The trim removed 6 bases at V and 8 bases at J, leaving 12 bases unmatched. The CDR3 contains 14 residues. Germline values: CDR1 LNHDA, CDR2 SQIVND (reference sequence). The CDR3 region is CASRGQTDLGGYTF. The CDR3 DNA follows: TGTGCCAGTAGGGGACAGACCGATTTGGGGGGCTACACCTTC.

J is TRBJ2-1 and V is TRBV10-2, with a possible D match to TRBD1 (6 bases). The V gene's germline CDR1 is WSHSY and CDR2 SAAADI. This CDR3 spans 15 amino acids. Trimming cost V 2 bases and J 0 bases, with 8 bases left between them. The chain's CDR3 is CASSEGGYSYNEQFF. The CDR3, as DNA: TGCGCCAGCAGTGAGGGGGGCTACTCCTACAATGAGCAGTTCTTC.

This clone was observed once. The V and J genes are TRBV30 and TRBJ1-4; D is possibly TRBD1 (5 bases). Deletions cut 1 base from V and 8 bases from J, with 17 bases between. The CDR3 has 15 residues. Germline V gene lookup returns CDR1 GTSNPN and CDR2 SVGIG (reference sequence). This CDR3 is CAWSDQGRAGEKLFF. The CDR3 bases are TGTGCCTGGAGTGACCAGGGCAGGGCGGGGGAAAAACTGTTTTTT.

The chain couples TRBV18 to TRBJ2-2, with 12 bases aligning to TRBD1. V trimming: 4 bases; J trimming: 7 bases; junction bases outside the gene matches: 13. The CDR3 is made up of 18 amino acids. CDR1 is KGHSH and CDR2 is LQKENI in the germline V gene. The CDR3 DNA follows: TGTGCCAGCTCACTCAATATGCCGGGACAGGGGGCCGGCGGGGAGCTGTTTTTT. Amino acid sequence: CASSLNMPGQGAGGELFF.